Following are 5 T cell receptor beta chains from one sample sequenced in a study of CXCR3-negative and CXCR3-positive naive CD8 T cells. UMI labels and 5' RACE were used to prepare the TRB cDNA libraries. TCRdb reprocessed the 5' RACE reads, keeping one entry per CDR3 protein, no DNA. Its clone listing holds about 45,000 distinct CDR3 sequences. Input material: memory CD8+ T cells from blood. The receptor source for this set is a human donor in good health. Some clones in this sample may be carry-over from other donors' samples.

The chain combines TRBV20-1 with TRBJ1-2; TCRdb reports TRBD1, a call that lacks DNA to check it against. Germline CDR1 reads DFQATT; CDR2 reads SNEGSKA (reference sequence). CDR3 length: 13 residues. The CDR3 sequence is CSAREEGGYGYTF.

The rearrangement joins TRBV4-2 to TRBJ1-4; TCRdb's D call, TRBD1, is unchecked because there is no DNA. CDR1 and CDR2 from the germline V gene are LGHNA and YNFKEQ. The CDR3 is made up of 16 amino acids. CDR3 amino acids: CASSQDAGEGGEKLFF.

V usage is TRBV4-3 and J usage is TRBJ2-3; TCRdb designates TRBD2, a call that cannot be tested without DNA. Germline CDR1 is LGHNA and CDR2 is YSLEER. The CDR3 extends over 17 amino acids. CDR3 amino acids: CASSQDRASGVTDTQYF.

J is TRBJ2-7 and V is TRBV6-2 or TRBV6-3; as DNA is missing, the TRBD2 call by TCRdb cannot be tested. Per germline, CDR1 MNHEY and CDR2 SVGEGT. This CDR3 is 14 amino acids long. This CDR3 is CASSYMDFSYEQYF.

The chain combines TRBV9 with TRBJ2-7; TCRdb's D call, TRBD1, is unchecked because there is no DNA. The CDR3 runs to 14 residues. Germline CDR1 reads SGDLS; CDR2 reads YYNGEE. The CDR3 here is CASSEGQGAYEQYF.